This T cell receptor (beta chain) is from a study of blood T cell repertoires in COVID-19. Study information: Sources were T cells, B-cell-depleted T cells, or PBMCs; the material itself was cDNA or gDNA.

This CDR3 is built from 16 residues. From germline, CDR1 is SGDLS and CDR2 YYNGEE. V dropped 3 bases and J dropped 4; count of bases not matched to a gene: 7. This clone was observed once. The assay was immunoSEQ multiplex PCR, and TCRdb's table has in-frame clones only and misses some. The sample has under 200,000 clones, approximately 86% seen once; the top ten hold 4% to 6.5%. The chain has TRBV9 and TRBJ1-2; 12 bases are a match to TRBD1. Sequenced: PBMCs or T cells enriched from blood (not recorded which). This clonotype was obtained from a woman aged 60-75 years with acute COVID-19. CDR3 sequence: CASSEIGTGGSYGYTF. CDR3 DNA sequence: TGTGCCAGCAGCGAGATCGGGACAGGGGGCAGCTATGGCTACACCTTC.